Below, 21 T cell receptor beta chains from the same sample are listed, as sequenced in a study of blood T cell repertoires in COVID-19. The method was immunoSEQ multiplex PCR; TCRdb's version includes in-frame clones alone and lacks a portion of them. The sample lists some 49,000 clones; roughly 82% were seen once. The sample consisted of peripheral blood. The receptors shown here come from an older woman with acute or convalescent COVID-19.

The CDR3 protein is CASSEWGRPNQETQYF. The CDR3 nucleotides read TGTGCCAGCAGTGAATGGGGGAGGCCCAACCAAGAGACCCAGTACTTC. The rearrangement joins TRBV6-1 to TRBJ2-5, with D perhaps matching TRBD2 (6 bases). In germline, CDR1 is MNHNS, CDR2 SASEGT. CDR3 length equals 16 residues. V lost 2 bases and J 0 bases, leaving 13 bases between the germline ends.

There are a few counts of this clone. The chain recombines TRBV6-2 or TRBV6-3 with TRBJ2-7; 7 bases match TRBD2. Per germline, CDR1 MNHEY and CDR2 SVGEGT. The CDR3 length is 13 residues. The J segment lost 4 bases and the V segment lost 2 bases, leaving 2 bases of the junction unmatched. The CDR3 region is CASSYKGGYEQYF. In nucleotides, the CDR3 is TGTGCCAGCAGTTACAAGGGAGGGTACGAGCAGTACTTC.

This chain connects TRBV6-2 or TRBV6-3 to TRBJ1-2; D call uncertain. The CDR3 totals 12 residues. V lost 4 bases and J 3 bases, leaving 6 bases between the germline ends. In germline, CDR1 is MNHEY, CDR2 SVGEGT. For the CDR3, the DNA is TGTGCCAGCAGTTTCCGGGACTATGGCTACACCTTC. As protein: CASSFRDYGYTF.

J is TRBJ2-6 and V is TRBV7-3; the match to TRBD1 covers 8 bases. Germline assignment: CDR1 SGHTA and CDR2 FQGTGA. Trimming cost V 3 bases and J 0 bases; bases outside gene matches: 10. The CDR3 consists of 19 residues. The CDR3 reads CASSFFVGQARSGANVLTF. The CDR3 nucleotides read TGTGCCAGCAGCTTTTTTGTGGGACAGGCTCGCTCTGGGGCCAACGTCCTGACTTTC.

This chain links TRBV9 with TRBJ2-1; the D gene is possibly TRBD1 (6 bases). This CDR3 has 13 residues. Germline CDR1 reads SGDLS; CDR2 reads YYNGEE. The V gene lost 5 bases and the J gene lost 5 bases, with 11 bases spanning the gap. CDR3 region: CASRPQGNNEQFF. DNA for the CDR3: TGTGCCAGCAGACCTCAGGGGAACAATGAGCAGTTCTTC.

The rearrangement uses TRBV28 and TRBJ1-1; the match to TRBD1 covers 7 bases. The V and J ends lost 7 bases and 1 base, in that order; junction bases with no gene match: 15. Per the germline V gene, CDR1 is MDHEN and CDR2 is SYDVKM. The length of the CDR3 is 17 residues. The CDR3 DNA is TGTGCCAGCACCTCAAACAGGGGTCTATTTCGGAACACTGAAGCTTTCTTT. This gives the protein CASTSNRGLFRNTEAFF.

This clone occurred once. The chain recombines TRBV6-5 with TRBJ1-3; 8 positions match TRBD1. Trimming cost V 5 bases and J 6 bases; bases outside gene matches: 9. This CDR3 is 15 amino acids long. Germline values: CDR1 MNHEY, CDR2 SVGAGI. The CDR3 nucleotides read TGTGCCAGCAGTCTCGGACAGGGAATGAAAAACACCATATATTTT. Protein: CASSLGQGMKNTIYF.

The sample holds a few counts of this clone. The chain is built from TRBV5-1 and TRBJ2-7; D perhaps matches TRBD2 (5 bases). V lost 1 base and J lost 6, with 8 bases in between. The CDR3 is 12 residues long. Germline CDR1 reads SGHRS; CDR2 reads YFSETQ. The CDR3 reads CASSLPSSEQYF. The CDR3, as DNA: TGCGCCAGCAGCTTGCCTAGCTCCGAGCAGTACTTC.

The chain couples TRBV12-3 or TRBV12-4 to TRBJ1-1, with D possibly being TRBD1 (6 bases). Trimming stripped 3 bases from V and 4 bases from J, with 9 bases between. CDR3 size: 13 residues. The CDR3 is CASSFFRGTEAFF. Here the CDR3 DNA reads TGTGCCAGCAGTTTCTTCAGGGGCACTGAAGCTTTCTTT.

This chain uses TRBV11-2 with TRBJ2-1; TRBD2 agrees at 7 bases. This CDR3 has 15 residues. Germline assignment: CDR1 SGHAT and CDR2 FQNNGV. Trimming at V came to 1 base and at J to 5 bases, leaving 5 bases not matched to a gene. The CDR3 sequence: CASSLAVGGNNEQFF. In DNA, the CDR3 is TGTGCCAGCAGCTTAGCTGTGGGGGGGAACAATGAGCAGTTCTTC.

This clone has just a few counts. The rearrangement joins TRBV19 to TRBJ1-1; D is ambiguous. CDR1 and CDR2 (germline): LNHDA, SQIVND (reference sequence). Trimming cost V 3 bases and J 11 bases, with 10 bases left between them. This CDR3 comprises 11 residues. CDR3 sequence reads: CASSIGLFAFF. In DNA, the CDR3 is TGTGCCAGTAGTATCGGTTTGTTTGCTTTCTTT.

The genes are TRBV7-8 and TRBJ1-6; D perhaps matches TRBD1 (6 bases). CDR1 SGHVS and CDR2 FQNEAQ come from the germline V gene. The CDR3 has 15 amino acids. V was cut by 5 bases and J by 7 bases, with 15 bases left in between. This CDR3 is CASSPDRSLNSPLHF. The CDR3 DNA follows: TGTGCCAGCAGCCCTGACAGGTCCTTAAATTCACCCCTCCACTTT.

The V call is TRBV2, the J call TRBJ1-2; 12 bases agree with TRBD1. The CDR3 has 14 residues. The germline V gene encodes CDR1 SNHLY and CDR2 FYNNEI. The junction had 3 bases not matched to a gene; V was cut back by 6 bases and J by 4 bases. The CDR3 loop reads CASRGDRGLYGYTF. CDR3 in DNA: TGTGCCAGCAGAGGGGACAGGGGGCTCTATGGCTACACCTTC.

The CDR3 loop is CASFSGSGGTEAFF. In DNA, the CDR3 is TGTGCCAGTTTCTCAGGATCGGGGGGGACTGAAGCTTTCTTT. The chain joins TRBV19 to TRBJ1-1, with D perhaps TRBD1 (5 bases). The CDR3 runs to 14 residues. V lost 8 bases, J lost 5 bases, and 18 bases lay in between. Looked up from germline, CDR1 is LNHDA and CDR2 is SQIVND (reference sequence).

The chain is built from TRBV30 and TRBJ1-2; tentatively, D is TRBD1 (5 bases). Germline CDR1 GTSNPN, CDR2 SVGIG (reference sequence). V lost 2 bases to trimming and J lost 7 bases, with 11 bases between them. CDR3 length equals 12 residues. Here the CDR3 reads CAWSLAGFGYTF. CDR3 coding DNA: TGTGCCTGGAGTCTGGCAGGGTTTGGCTACACCTTC.

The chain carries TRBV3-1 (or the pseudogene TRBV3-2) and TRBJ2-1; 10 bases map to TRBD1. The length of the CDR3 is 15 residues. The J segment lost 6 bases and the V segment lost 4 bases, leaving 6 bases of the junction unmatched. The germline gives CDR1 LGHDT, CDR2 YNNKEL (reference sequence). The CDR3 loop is CASSRGTGVSNEQFF. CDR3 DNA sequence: TGTGCCAGCAGCCGCGGGACAGGGGTGAGCAATGAGCAGTTCTTC.

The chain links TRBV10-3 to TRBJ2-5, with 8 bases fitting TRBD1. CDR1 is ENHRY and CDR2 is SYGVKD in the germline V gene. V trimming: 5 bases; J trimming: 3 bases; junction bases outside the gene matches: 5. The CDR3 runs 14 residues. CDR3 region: CAISKTGAEETQYF. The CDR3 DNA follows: TGTGCCATCAGTAAGACAGGGGCAGAAGAGACCCAGTACTTC.

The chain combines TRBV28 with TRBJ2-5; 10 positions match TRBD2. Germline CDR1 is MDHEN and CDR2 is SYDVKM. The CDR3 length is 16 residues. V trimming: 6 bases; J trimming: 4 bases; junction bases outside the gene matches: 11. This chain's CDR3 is CASSQNSGGRRETQYF. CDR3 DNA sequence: TGTGCCAGCAGCCAAAATAGCGGGGGGCGGCGAGAGACCCAGTACTTC. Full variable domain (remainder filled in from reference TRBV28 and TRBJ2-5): DVKVTQSSRYLVKRTGEKVFLECVQDMDHENMFWYRQDPGLGLRLIYFSYDVKMKEKGDIPEGYSVSREKKERFSLILESASTNQTSMYLCASSQNSGGRRETQYFGPGTRLLVL.

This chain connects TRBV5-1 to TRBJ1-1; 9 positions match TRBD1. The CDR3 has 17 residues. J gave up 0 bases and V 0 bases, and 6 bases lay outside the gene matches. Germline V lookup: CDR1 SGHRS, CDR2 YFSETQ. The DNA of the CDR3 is TGCGCCAGCAGCTTGGGACAGGGGGGAGGGATGAACACTGAAGCTTTCTTT. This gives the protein CASSLGQGGGMNTEAFF.

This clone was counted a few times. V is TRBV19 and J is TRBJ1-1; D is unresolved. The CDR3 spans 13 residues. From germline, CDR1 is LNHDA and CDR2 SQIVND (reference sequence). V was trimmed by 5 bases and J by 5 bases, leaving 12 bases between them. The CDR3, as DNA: TGTGCCAGTAGTCCGGGGATGGGAACTGAAGCTTTCTTT. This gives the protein CASSPGMGTEAFF.

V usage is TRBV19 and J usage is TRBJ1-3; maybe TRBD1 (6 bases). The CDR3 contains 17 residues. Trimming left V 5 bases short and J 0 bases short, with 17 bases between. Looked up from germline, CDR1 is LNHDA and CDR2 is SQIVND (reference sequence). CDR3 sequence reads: CASSFQGPSPSGNTIYF. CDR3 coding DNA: TGTGCCAGTAGTTTTCAGGGGCCCAGCCCCTCTGGAAACACCATATATTTT.